One TCR beta chain is described in this entry. Which antigen it targets is not known. The sample holds no much larger clone one base away, and base qualities are not on file. These data originate in a study of T cell changes during pregnancy in multiple sclerosis (dated by TCRdb to the late 2010s). With regard to the full study: In women with multiple sclerosis, the researchers looked at how the T cell repertoire shifted as pregnancy progressed.

From a lookup of the germline V gene, CDR1 and CDR2 are MNHNS and SASEGT. Trimming costs V 3 bases and J 12 bases, and their ends lie 12 bases apart. From cysteine to phenylalanine, the CDR3 is 13 amino acids long. CDR3 DNA is the only sequence kept; it has 39 bases, read in frame from the first base. Libraries came from the immunoSEQ multiplex PCR assay. TCRdb re-hosts the immuneACCESS table, in-frame sequences only. Its copies lack some clones; in the studies checked, an unresolved V gene accounts for under half of them, and the cause for the rest is not known. The sample contains tens of thousands of clones, 80% to 95% of them found a single time. The ten largest clones add up to 0.2% to 0.3% of the sample.

The chain was built from TRBV6-1 and TRBJ1-6, with the D segment identity uncertain. This sequence was found in a female donor with multiple sclerosis, enrolled in a pregnancy study. The sample was CD4+ T cells from peripheral blood mononuclear cells, taken in the second trimester of pregnancy. In nucleotides, the sequence is TGTGCCAGCAGTGATCCGGGATCCGGACCCCTCCACTTT. It encodes CASSDPGSGPLHF.